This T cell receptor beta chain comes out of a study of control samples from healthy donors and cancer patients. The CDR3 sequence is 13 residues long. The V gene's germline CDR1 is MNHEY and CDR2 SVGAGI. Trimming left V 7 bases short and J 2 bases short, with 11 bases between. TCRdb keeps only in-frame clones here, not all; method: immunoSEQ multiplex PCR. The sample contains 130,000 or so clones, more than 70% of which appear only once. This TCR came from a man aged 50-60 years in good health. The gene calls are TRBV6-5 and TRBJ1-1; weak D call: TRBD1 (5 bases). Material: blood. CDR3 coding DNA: TGTGCCAGCACTCGGGGGGTAAACACTGAAGCTTTCTTT. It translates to CASTRGVNTEAFF.